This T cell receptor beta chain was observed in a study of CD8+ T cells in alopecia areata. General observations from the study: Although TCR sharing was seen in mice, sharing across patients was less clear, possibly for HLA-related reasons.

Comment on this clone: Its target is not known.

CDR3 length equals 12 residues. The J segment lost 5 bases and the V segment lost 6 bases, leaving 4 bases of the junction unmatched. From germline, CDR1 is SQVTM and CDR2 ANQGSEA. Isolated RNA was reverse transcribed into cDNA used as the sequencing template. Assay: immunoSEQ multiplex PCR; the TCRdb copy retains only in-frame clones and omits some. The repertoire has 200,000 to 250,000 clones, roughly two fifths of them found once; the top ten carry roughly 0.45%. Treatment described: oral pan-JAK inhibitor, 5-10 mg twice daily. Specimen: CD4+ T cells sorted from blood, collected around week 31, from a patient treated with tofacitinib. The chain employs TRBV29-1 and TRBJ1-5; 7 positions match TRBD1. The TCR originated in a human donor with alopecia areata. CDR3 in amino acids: CSVGQAYQPQHF. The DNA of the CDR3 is TGCAGCGTAGGACAGGCTTATCAGCCCCAGCATTTT.